This TCR beta chain appears in the sequencing data of a study of PD-1 blockade in classical Hodgkin lymphoma. Relapse was seen in all patients after autologous stem cell transplantation, and brentuximab vedotin exposure was variable. TCRdb's copy holds only in-frame clones and misses some; the assay was immunoSEQ multiplex PCR. The data contain tens of thousands of clones, 76% of them singletons. The V end lost 2 bases, the J end lost 5 bases, and 12 bases lay between the germline ends. There are 14 residues in the CDR3. Germline V gene lookup returns CDR1 PRHDT and CDR2 FYEKMQ (reference sequence). This clone was recorded a few times.

Sequenced material: peripheral blood mononuclear cells (PBMCs), taken before the second cycle of nivolumab. This chain joins TRBV13 and TRBJ1-2; D is unresolved. This sequence was found in a human donor with classical Hodgkin lymphoma. The CDR3 DNA sequence: TGTGCCAGCAGCTTAAGCCGCAGTCGGTATGGCTACACCTTC. Encoded protein: CASSLSRSRYGYTF.